This TCR beta chain is from a study of neurological immune-mediated disorders. The authors made cDNA by 5'RACE with 10-nucleotide random UMIs. TCRdb fed the 5' RACE reads into MiXCR, producing one record per CDR3 protein. The sample lists roughly 34,000 distinct CDR3 sequences; 13% were seen once. Whole-study results and caveats: Healthy controls had more TCR clonal expansion than multiple sclerosis, which showed the least, whereas HTLV-1-associated myelopathy showed the most.

Many counts were recorded for this clonotype. Its antigen is undetermined. The time point: longitudinal time-point 2. Volunteers at a blood bank in Maryland, USA, were the healthy controls. The germline V gene has CDR1 KGHSH and CDR2 LQKENI. Trimming pared 1 base from V and 2 bases from J, leaving 6 bases between. The CDR3 consists of 15 residues. The gene calls are TRBV18 and TRBJ2-6; D is ambiguous. Sequenced input: PBMCs. The receptor was isolated from a woman aged 40-49 years in good health. The CDR3 nucleotides are TGTGCCAGCTCACCACAGGGTCCTGGGGCCAACGTCCTGACTTTC. Its protein product is CASSPQGPGANVLTF.